One and the same sample provided the 6 T cell receptor beta chains below, sequenced in a study of T cell repertoires in cytomegalovirus infection. From the reads, TCRdb called clonotypes with MiXCR, one entry per CDR3 protein. This table has about 180,000 distinct CDR3 sequences, about an eighth appearing once. The sample comprised PBMCs. The receptor set was obtained from a human donor in good health (CMV status not recorded). Some clones in this sample may be carry-over from other donors' samples.

V and J are TRBV19 and TRBJ1-3; D gene uncertain. This CDR3 contains 14 residues. Germline V gives CDR1 LNHDA, CDR2 SQIVND (reference sequence). Trimming shortened V by 8 bases and J by 0 bases, and 11 bases separated the two germline ends. The CDR3 region has the DNA TGTGCCAGTCACCGACTGTACTCTGGAAACACCATATATTTT. It encodes CASHRLYSGNTIYF.

This clonotype was detected a few times. This chain joins TRBV30 and TRBJ2-6, with D unclear. Germline V gene sequence: CDR1 GTSNPN, CDR2 SVGIG (reference sequence). CDR3 length: 14 amino acids. Trimming pared 0 bases from V and 2 bases from J, leaving 5 bases between. Written as DNA, the CDR3 is TGTGCCTGGAGTGTAACTCCTGGGGCCAACGTCCTGACTTTC. Its protein product is CAWSVTPGANVLTF.

This clonotype is deemed medium-sized. The rearrangement uses TRBV7-2 and TRBJ1-1; D is uncertain. V lost 1 base, J lost 4 bases, and 10 bases lay in between. CDR1 is SGHTA and CDR2 is FQGNSA in the germline V gene. The CDR3 runs to 14 residues. CDR3 in amino acids: CASSLGAWGTEAFF. The CDR3 nucleotides are TGTGCCAGCAGCTTAGGAGCCTGGGGCACTGAAGCTTTCTTT.

The DNA for the CDR3 is TGTGCCACCAGTGATTCGGCCGAGCAAGAGACCCAGTACTTC. It codes for CATSDSAEQETQYF. The genes are TRBV24-1 and TRBJ2-5, with unresolved D. Per the germline V gene, CDR1 is KGHDR and CDR2 is SFDVKD. V was pared by 2 bases and J by 2 bases, with 8 bases between. The CDR3 has 14 residues.

This clonotype was seen a few times. The genes are TRBV7-9 and TRBJ2-7, with D maybe TRBD1 (6 bases). CDR3 length: 13 residues. Trimming left V 4 bases short and J 3 bases short, with 10 bases between. CDR1 is SEHNR, CDR2 FQNEAQ, per germline (reference sequence). The CDR3 nucleotides are TGTGCCAGCAGCTCGGCGGACAGCTACGAGCAGTACTTC. Translated, it gives CASSSADSYEQYF.

This clonotype was counted at least ten times. The chain couples TRBV7-2 to TRBJ1-2; the D is unclear. Germline lookup yields CDR1 SGHTA and CDR2 FQGNSA. V was clipped by 0 bases and J by 10 bases, with 9 bases between them. The CDR3 is 12 residues long. CDR3 protein: CASSLAKEDYTF. The DNA for the CDR3 is TGTGCCAGCAGCTTAGCGAAGGAGGACTACACCTTC.